This entry concerns a single T cell receptor (beta chain). Its antigen remains unknown. The record originates from a study of shared clonotypes between healthy human individuals. HIV-negative, healthy adults without recent acute infections or vaccinations were the donors. Researchers partitioned CD4+ cells into CD45RA+ naive and CD45RA-negative memory subsets. V lost 7 bases to trimming and J lost 4 bases; unmatched junction nucleotides: 11. The germline gives CDR1 SNHLY, CDR2 FYNNEI. CDR3 size: 17 residues. Sequencing used immunoSEQ multiplex PCR; TCRdb keeps in-frame clones, though not all of them. Of under 2.5 million clones listed, 92% are singletons. Points from the study as a whole: Generation probability values for non-shared clonotypes were lower than those for clonotypes shared by all four donors.

The V call is TRBV2, the J call TRBJ2-3; 13 bases are shared with TRBD2. Sequencing used naive CD4+ T cells from PBMCs. The subset here: CD45RA+ positively selected. The receptor's source is a young man in good health. Some clones in this sample may be carry-over from other donors' samples. The CDR3 bases are TGTGCCAGCAAATATAGACTAGCGGGAGGCCGCGCAGATACGCAGTATTTT. This sequence encodes CASKYRLAGGRADTQYF.